These 8 T cell receptor beta chains were all obtained from the same sample, sequenced in a study of CD8+CD57+ T cells in acquired aplastic anemia. Investigators profiled TCR beta VDJ and CDR3 from genomic DNA template. In TCRdb, the reads were re-called with MiXCR into one record per CDR3 protein. The sample lists under 350,000 distinct CDR3 sequences, about 56% seen once, with 8% in the top ten. What was sequenced was sorted CD4+, CD8+, or CD8+CD57+ T cells (not recorded which) from PBMCs. These receptors originate from a human donor with severe aplastic anemia or a healthy control (not recorded which).

The rearrangement links TRBV5-5 to TRBJ2-7; the D gene is possibly TRBD1 (5 bases). Looked up from germline, CDR1 is SGHKS and CDR2 is YYEKEE (reference sequence). CDR3 size: 15 residues. Trimming removed 5 bases at V and 6 bases at J, with 21 bases between. The CDR3 DNA reads as TGTGCCAGCAGACTGGCCACAGGTGGCGGAAGCGAGCAGTACTTC. The encoded protein is CASRLATGGGSEQYF. The full variable domain, its missing parts supplied by reference TRBV5-5 and TRBJ2-7, is DAGVTQSPTHLIKTRGQQVTLRCSPISGHKSVSWYQQVLGQGPQFIFQYYEKEERGRGNFPDRFSARQFPNYSSELNVNALLLGDSALYLCASRLATGGGSEQYFGPGTRLTVT.

The chain joins TRBV7-9 to TRBJ2-1; 11 nucleotides match TRBD2. The CDR3 sequence is 15 residues long. V shed 5 bases and J 7 bases; nucleotides not matched to a gene: 7. In germline, CDR1 is SEHNR, CDR2 FQNEAQ (reference sequence). The CDR3 protein is CASSRSGRGGNEQFF. In DNA, the CDR3 is TGTGCCAGCAGCCGTAGCGGGAGGGGGGGAAATGAGCAGTTCTTC.

This chain joins TRBV9 and TRBJ1-1, with a weak D call TRBD1 (5 bases). V was shortened by 2 bases and J by 7 bases, with 9 bases between the two germline ends. This CDR3 is built from 12 residues. CDR1 SGDLS and CDR2 YYNGEE come from the germline V gene. The CDR3, as DNA: TGTGCCAGCAGCGTGCGGGACGGTGAAGCTTTCTTT. Amino acids: CASSVRDGEAFF.

The chain uses TRBV25-1 and TRBJ2-1; either TRBD1 or TRBD2 may supply D (7 bases each). The CDR3 covers 16 residues. Trimming removed 8 bases at V and 0 bases at J, with 17 bases between. Germline V CDR1 and CDR2: MGHDK, SYGVNS. The CDR3 sequence: CASFGRGRASYNEQFF. Written as DNA, the CDR3 is TGTGCCAGCTTTGGCAGGGGGAGGGCCTCCTACAATGAGCAGTTCTTC.

This sequence joins TRBV19 and TRBJ1-6; D uncertain. V shed 8 bases and J shed 9 bases, with 14 bases lying between them. This CDR3 spans 13 amino acids. The germline V gene encodes CDR1 LNHDA and CDR2 SQIVND (reference sequence). The CDR3 DNA reads as TGTGCCAGTGCTAGAGGGATCGCTTCACCCCTCCACTTT. Its translation: CASARGIASPLHF.

Notes on this clonotype: The junction does not match germline at one end; this may be a read error. This chain joins TRBV12-3 or TRBV12-4 and TRBJ2-3, with TRBD1 identical over 7 bases. The CDR3 is made up of 13 amino acids. CDR3 loop: CASSLGERTGFLF. The CDR3 DNA reads TGTGCCAGCAGCCTAGGCGAAAGGACAGGTTTTCTTTTT.

This chain joins TRBV12-3 or TRBV12-4 and TRBJ2-3, with 7 bases identical to TRBD2. With 6 bases clipped from V and 4 bases from J, the junction kept 16 bases outside the gene matches. The CDR3 is made up of 17 amino acids. DNA for the CDR3: TGTGCCAGCAGCTTAAGTGGGAGGGCATTGGTATCAGATACGCAGTATTTT. Translation: CASSLSGRALVSDTQYF.

The chain joins TRBV7-8 to TRBJ2-7; the D gene is possibly TRBD2 (6 bases). This CDR3 spans 14 amino acids. Trimming removed 0 bases at V and 4 bases at J, with 10 bases between. CDR1 is SGHVS, CDR2 FQNEAQ, per germline. The CDR3: CASSLASSVYEQYF. Written as DNA, the CDR3 is TGTGCCAGCAGCTTAGCCTCTAGCGTTTACGAGCAGTACTTC.